The 3 T cell receptor beta chains given below trace back to one sample, sequenced in a study of T cells in Graves' hyperthyroidism and ophthalmopathy. RNA transcripts were the template for amplifying TCR beta CDR3 regions. HTBI primers were employed in a first-round RT-PCR of the TCR CDR3. Each CDR3 protein is one row after TCRdb ran MiXCR on the multiplex PCR reads. The repertoire holds 700,000 to 950,000 distinct CDR3 sequences, with around 40% as singletons. The sequenced sample consisted of blood. These receptors came from a middle-aged woman with Graves' hyperthyroidism.

This clonotype was detected many times. The J gene is TRBJ1-2, the V gene TRBV10-2; D uncertain. Germline CDR1 and CDR2: WSHSY and SAAADI. The CDR3 has 13 amino acids. Trimming took 7 bases from V and 2 from J, leaving 11 bases between them. This CDR3 reads CASKEVLNYGYTF. CDR3 nucleotide sequence: TGCGCCAGCAAAGAGGTCCTCAACTATGGCTACACCTTC.

The rearrangement links TRBV25-1 to TRBJ2-6, with 10 bases lining up with TRBD1. The CDR3 spans 17 residues. The germline V gene encodes CDR1 MGHDK and CDR2 SYGVNS. V shed 6 bases, J shed 0 bases, and the junction held 5 bases outside the gene matches. The CDR3 sequence: CASSWGQGTSGANVLTF. The DNA for the CDR3 is TGTGCCAGCAGCTGGGGACAGGGGACCTCTGGGGCCAACGTCCTGACTTTC.

The V call is TRBV6-5, the J call TRBJ2-5; D is possibly TRBD1 (5 bases). Germline V lookup: CDR1 MNHEY, CDR2 SVGAGI. The V and J ends lost 2 bases and 14 bases respectively, with 15 bases between them. CDR3 size: 12 residues. DNA of the CDR3: TGTGCCAGCAGTTACGTGGACACAAAGAGCTACTTC. This sequence encodes CASSYVDTKSYF.